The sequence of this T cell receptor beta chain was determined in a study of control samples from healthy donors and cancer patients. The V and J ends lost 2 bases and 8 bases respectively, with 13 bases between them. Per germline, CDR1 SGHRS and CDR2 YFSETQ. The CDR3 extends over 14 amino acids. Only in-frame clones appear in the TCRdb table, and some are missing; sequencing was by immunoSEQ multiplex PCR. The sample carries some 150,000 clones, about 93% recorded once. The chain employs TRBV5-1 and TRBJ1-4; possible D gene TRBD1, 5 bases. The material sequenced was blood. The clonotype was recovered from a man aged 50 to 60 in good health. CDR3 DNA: TGCGCCAGCAGCTTAACTCGAGGGGAGGAAAAACTGTTTTTT. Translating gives CASSLTRGEEKLFF.